This T cell receptor (beta chain) was sequenced for a study of blood T cell repertoires in COVID-19. Across the study: Collection of acute and convalescent COVID-19 samples took place in the United States, Italy and Spain. From T cells, B-cell-depleted T cells, or PBMCs came the material, which was cDNA or gDNA.

This clone counts as medium-sized. The ends were cut back, 1 base at V and 1 base at J, with 19 bases in the middle. This CDR3 comprises 18 residues. CDR1 SGHVS and CDR2 FQNEAQ come from the germline V gene. Original methodology: Amplifying reference gene primers gave estimates of nucleated cell counts. The assay was immunoSEQ multiplex PCR, and TCRdb's table has in-frame clones only and misses some. V, J and clone size are taken as reported in that table, and D and trimming were inferred from the DNA itself. Of approximately 100,000 clones in the sample, 69% are singletons; the top ten hold approximately 6.2%.

Sequencing was performed on peripheral blood. V gene TRBV7-8 combines with J gene TRBJ1-2; no clear D gene. The sequence was obtained from an older man with acute or convalescent COVID-19. In DNA, the CDR3 is TGTGCCAGCAGCTTAGGACTTTCCAGCAAGACGCGTAACTATGGCTACACCTTC. Its protein is CASSLGLSSKTRNYGYTF. The full variable domain, in which reference TRBV7-8 and TRBJ1-2 provide the parts outside the CDR3, is GAGVSQSPRYKVAKRGQDVALRCDPISGHVSLFWYQQALGQGPEFLTYFQNEAQLDKSGLPSDRFFAERPEGSVSTLKIQRTQQEDSAVYLCASSLGLSSKTRNYGYTFGSGTRLTVV.